This TCR beta chain comes out of a study of shared clonotypes between healthy human individuals. Points from the study as a whole: Generation of non-shared clonotypes was less probable than generation of clonotypes shared by all four donors.

Donors had no recently reported acute infections or vaccinations and were HIV-negative. Samples underwent the assay at deep level. Once extracted for a subset, genomic DNA was divided evenly among several immunoSEQ plates. Repertoires were generated with immunoSEQ multiplex PCR, while TCRdb's copy carries only in-frame clones and drops some. The sample carries 2 million to 3 million clones, roughly 93% recorded once. V lost 3 bases and J 4 bases, leaving 11 bases between the germline ends. The germline V gene has CDR1 SGHAT and CDR2 FQNNGV. The CDR3 is 14 amino acids. A word on this clone: Its antigen is not known.

This clonotype originated in a man aged 18 to 29 in good health. Some clones in this sample may be carry-over from other donors' samples. The sample taken for sequencing was naive CD4+ T cells from PBMCs. As for subset: CD45RA+ positively selected. The chain employs TRBV11-2 and TRBJ2-3, with D possibly TRBD1 on 6 matching bases. DNA of the CDR3: TGTGCCAGCAGCTTCAGGACAGTAGCAGATACGCAGTATTTT. It encodes CASSFRTVADTQYF.